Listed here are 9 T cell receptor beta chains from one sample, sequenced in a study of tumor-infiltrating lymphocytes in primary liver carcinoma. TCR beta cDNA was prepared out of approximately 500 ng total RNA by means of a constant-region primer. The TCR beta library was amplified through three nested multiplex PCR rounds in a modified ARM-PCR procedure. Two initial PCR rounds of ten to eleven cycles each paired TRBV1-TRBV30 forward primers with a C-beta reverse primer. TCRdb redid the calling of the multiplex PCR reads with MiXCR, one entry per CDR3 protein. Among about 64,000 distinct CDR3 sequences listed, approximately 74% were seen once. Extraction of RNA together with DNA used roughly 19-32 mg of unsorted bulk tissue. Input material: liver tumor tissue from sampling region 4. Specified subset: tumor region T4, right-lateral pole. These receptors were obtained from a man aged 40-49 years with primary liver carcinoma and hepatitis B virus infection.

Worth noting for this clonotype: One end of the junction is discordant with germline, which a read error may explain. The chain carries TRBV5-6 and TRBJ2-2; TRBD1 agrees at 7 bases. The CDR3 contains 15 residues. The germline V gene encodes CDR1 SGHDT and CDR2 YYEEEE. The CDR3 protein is CTSSQDRIYTGELFF. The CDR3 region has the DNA TGTACCAGCAGCCAGGACAGGATCTACACCGGGGAGCTGTTTTTT.

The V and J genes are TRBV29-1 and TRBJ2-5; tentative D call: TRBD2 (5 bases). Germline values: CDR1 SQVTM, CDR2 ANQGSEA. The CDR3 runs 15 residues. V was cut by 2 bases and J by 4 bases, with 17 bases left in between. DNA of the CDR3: TGCAGCGTTGAATCCGTGGCGGGTAGATCAGAGACCCAGTACTTC. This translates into CSVESVAGRSETQYF.

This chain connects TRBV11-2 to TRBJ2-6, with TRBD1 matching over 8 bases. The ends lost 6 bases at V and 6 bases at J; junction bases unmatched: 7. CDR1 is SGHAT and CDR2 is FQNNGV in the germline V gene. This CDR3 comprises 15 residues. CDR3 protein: CASSLDRAMANVLTF. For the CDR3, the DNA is TGTGCCAGCAGTTTGGACAGGGCTATGGCCAACGTCCTGACTTTC.

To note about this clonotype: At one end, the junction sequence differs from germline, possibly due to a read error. This CDR3 reads CASSLGWTNTRELFF. In DNA, the CDR3 is TGTGCCAGTAGCTTGGGTTGGACGAACACCAGGGAGCTCTTTTTT. The chain recombines TRBV5-5 with TRBJ2-2; tentatively, D is TRBD1 or TRBD2 (5 bases each). This CDR3 spans 15 amino acids. Germline V gene lookup returns CDR1 SGHKS and CDR2 YYEKEE (reference sequence).

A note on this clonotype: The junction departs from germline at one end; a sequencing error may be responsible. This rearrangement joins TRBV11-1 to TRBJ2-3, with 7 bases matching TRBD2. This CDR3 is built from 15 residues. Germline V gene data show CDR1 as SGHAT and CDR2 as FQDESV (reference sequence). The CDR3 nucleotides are TGTACCAGCAGCGAAGGCGGGGGTTTGACGGATACACAGTATTTT. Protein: CTSSEGGGLTDTQYF.

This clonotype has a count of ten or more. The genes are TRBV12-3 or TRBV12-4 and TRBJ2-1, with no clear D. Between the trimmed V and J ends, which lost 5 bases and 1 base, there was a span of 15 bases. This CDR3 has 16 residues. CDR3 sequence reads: CASSPLFGRSYNEQFF. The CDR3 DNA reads TGTGCCAGCAGTCCTTTGTTCGGACGGTCCTACAATGAGCAGTTCTTC.

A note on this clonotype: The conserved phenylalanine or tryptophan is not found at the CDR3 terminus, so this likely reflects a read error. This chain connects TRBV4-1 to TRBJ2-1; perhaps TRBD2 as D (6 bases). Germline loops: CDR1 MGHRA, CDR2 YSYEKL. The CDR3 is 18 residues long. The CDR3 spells CASTQGFRELSKYNEQFL. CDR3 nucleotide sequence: TGCGCCAGCACCCAAGGCTTCCGGGAGTTATCTAAGTACAATGAGCAGTTCCTC.

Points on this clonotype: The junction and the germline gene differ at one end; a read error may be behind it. The CDR3 region has the DNA TGTGCCAGTAGCAGGGGACGGCAGGATTCCTACGAGCAGCACTTC. Translating it yields CASSRGRQDSYEQHF. The rearrangement links TRBV28 to TRBJ2-7; D is perhaps TRBD1 (6 bases). This CDR3 is 15 amino acids long. Per germline, CDR1 MDHEN and CDR2 SYDVKM.

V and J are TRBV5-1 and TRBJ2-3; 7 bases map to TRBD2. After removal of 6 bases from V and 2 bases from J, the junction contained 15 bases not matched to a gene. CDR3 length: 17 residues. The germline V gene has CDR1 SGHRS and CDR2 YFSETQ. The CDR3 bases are TGCGCCAGCAACCCTAGACTAGCTGGAGTTGCCACAGATACGCAGTATTTT. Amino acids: CASNPRLAGVATDTQYF.